These 28 T cell receptor beta chains were all obtained from the same sample, sequenced in a study of blood T cell repertoires in COVID-19. Profiling relied on immunoSEQ multiplex PCR, and the TCRdb table lists in-frame clones only, not all of them. The profile shows fewer than 500,000 clones, 70% to 90% of them singletons. Sample: PBMCs or T cells enriched from blood (not recorded which). The receptors shown here come from a woman younger than 30 with acute COVID-19.

This rearrangement joins TRBV6-5 to TRBJ2-7, with TRBD2 matching over 9 bases. The CDR3 spans 14 residues. Trimming cost V 5 bases and J 3 bases; bases outside gene matches: 5. Germline loops: CDR1 MNHEY, CDR2 SVGAGI. The CDR3 nucleotides are TGTGCCAGCAGTACCCAGACTAGCGGCTACGAGCAGTACTTC. The encoded protein is CASSTQTSGYEQYF.

The rearrangement uses TRBV7-9 and TRBJ1-6; D possibly corresponds to TRBD1 (5 bases). This CDR3 region has 15 residues. Germline CDR1 reads SEHNR; CDR2 reads FQNEAQ (reference sequence). V was shortened by 2 bases and J by 5 bases, with 10 bases between the two germline ends. CDR3 sequence (DNA): TGTGCCAGCAGCTTATCAGGGATTGATAATTCACCCCTCCACTTT. Amino acids: CASSLSGIDNSPLHF. The full variable domain, completed using reference TRBV7-9 and TRBJ1-6, is DTGVSQNPRHKITKRGQNVTFRCDPISEHNRLYWYRQTLGQGPEFLTYFQNEAQLEKSRLLSDRFSAERPKGSFSTLEIQRTEQGDSAMYLCASSLSGIDNSPLHFGNGTRLTVT.

J is TRBJ2-3 and V is TRBV19; 8 nucleotides agree with TRBD2. CDR3 length equals 15 residues. The germline gives CDR1 LNHDA, CDR2 SQIVND (reference sequence). Trimming cost V 7 bases and J 4 bases; bases outside gene matches: 10. This CDR3 is CASTPGGATSDTQYF. In DNA, the CDR3 is TGTGCCAGTACCCCCGGGGGGGCCACATCAGATACGCAGTATTTT.

V gene TRBV7-9 combines with J gene TRBJ1-3; TRBD1 agrees at 12 bases. The CDR3 covers 15 residues. Germline values: CDR1 SEHNR, CDR2 FQNEAQ (reference sequence). With V trimmed by 5 bases and J by 8 bases, 7 bases remained unmatched. CDR3 in amino acids: CASSGAGTGGHTIYF. The CDR3 DNA reads as TGTGCCAGCAGCGGAGCCGGGACAGGGGGCCACACCATATATTTT.

V gene TRBV5-1 combines with J gene TRBJ1-6; D might be TRBD1 (6 bases). In germline, CDR1 is SGHRS, CDR2 YFSETQ. Trimming removed 2 bases from V and 7 bases from J, with 13 bases in between. The CDR3 length is 15 residues. The CDR3 DNA follows: TGCGCCAGCAGCTTATGGGGGCAGGGGAATTCACCCCTCCACTTT. The encoded protein is CASSLWGQGNSPLHF. Full variable domain (remainder filled in from reference TRBV5-1 and TRBJ1-6): KAGVTQTPRYLIKTRGQQVTLSCSPISGHRSVSWYQQTPGQGLQFLFEYFSETQRNKGNFPGRFSGRQFSNSRSEMNVSTLELGDSALYLCASSLWGQGNSPLHFGNGTRLTVT.

The gene calls are TRBV29-1 and TRBJ1-1, with D possibly TRBD1 on 6 matching bases. Trimming left V 7 bases short and J 5 bases short, with 20 bases between. CDR1 and CDR2 from the germline V gene are SQVTM and ANQGSEA. The CDR3 spans 14 residues. The CDR3 bases are TGCAGCGGTTTAGCCCAGGGGAGTTGGACTGAAGCTTTCTTT. Protein product: CSGLAQGSWTEAFF. Supplemented by reference TRBV29-1 and TRBJ1-1, the full variable domain reads SAVISQKPSRDICQRGTSLTIQCQVDSQVTMMFWYRQQPGQSLTLIATANQGSEATYESGFVIDKFPISRPNLTFSTLTVSNMSPEDSSIYLCSGLAQGSWTEAFFGQGTRLTVV.

The gene calls are TRBV4-3 and TRBJ2-5, with TRBD1 matching over 10 bases. There are 15 residues in the CDR3. V lost 4 bases, J lost 4 bases, and 6 bases stayed unmatched. Germline V lookup: CDR1 LGHNA, CDR2 YSLEER. In DNA, the CDR3 is TGCGCCAGCAGCCCCGGACAGGGGGGTGGAGAGACCCAGTACTTC. This sequence encodes CASSPGQGGGETQYF.

The rearrangement uses TRBV12-3 or TRBV12-4 and TRBJ1-4, with no clear D. Trimming took off 0 bases at V and 8 bases at J, with 7 bases between the two ends. This CDR3 contains 13 residues. CDR3 sequence (DNA): TGTGCCAGCAGTTTAGCCCCCAGGGAAAAACTGTTTTTT. Its protein product is CASSLAPREKLFF.

This chain connects TRBV2 to TRBJ1-5; TRBD1 agrees at 7 bases. CDR1 is SNHLY, CDR2 FYNNEI, per germline. This CDR3 spans 11 amino acids. V lost 6 bases, J lost 11 bases, and 4 bases stayed unmatched. As DNA, the CDR3 is TGTGCCAGCAGCCAGGGGGTAACCCAGCATTTT. It yields the protein CASSQGVTQHF.

V gene TRBV28 combines with J gene TRBJ2-1; D possibly corresponds to TRBD1 (5 bases). This CDR3 has 13 amino acids. V gave up 5 bases and J gave up 5 bases, with 10 bases separating them. Germline lookup yields CDR1 MDHEN and CDR2 SYDVKM. CDR3 sequence (DNA): TGTGCCAGCAGTCCCATCAGGGACAATGAGCAGTTCTTC. Its translation is CASSPIRDNEQFF.

The chain has TRBV4-1 and TRBJ2-7; D is perhaps TRBD1 (6 bases). V was clipped by 3 bases and J by 0 bases, with 12 bases between them. Germline V gene sequence: CDR1 MGHRA, CDR2 YSYEKL. The CDR3 has 15 amino acids. As DNA, the CDR3 is TGCGCCAGCAGCCACCCGAGGGGGAGCTCCTACGAGCAGTACTTC. The encoded protein is CASSHPRGSSYEQYF.

The V call is TRBV24-1, the J call TRBJ2-6; D perhaps matches TRBD1 (5 bases). Trimming shortened V by 1 base and J by 2 bases, and 8 bases separated the two germline ends. CDR1 is KGHDR and CDR2 is SFDVKD in the germline V gene. CDR3 length: 16 amino acids. Here the CDR3 reads CATSDFQGTGANVLTF. The CDR3 region has the DNA TGTGCCACCAGTGATTTTCAGGGAACTGGGGCCAACGTCCTGACTTTC.

The CDR3 nucleotides are TGCGCCAGCAGCTCCGACAGGGGGCATCGGGGCGGGGAGCTGTTTTTT. It specifies CASSSDRGHRGGELFF. This rearrangement joins TRBV10-1 to TRBJ2-2; TRBD1 matches 10 bases. This CDR3 has 16 amino acids. Germline assignment: CDR1 WNHNN and CDR2 SYGVQD (reference sequence). V lost 6 bases to trimming and J lost 7 bases; unmatched junction nucleotides: 11.

This rearrangement joins TRBV12-5 to TRBJ2-3; TRBD2 matches at 12 bases. Germline V CDR1 and CDR2: LGHNT, FRNRAP. The CDR3 is made up of 15 amino acids. V lost 5 bases to trimming and J lost 3 bases; unmatched junction nucleotides: 3. The CDR3 is CASGLAGGGTDTQYF. The CDR3 DNA reads TGTGCTAGTGGTCTAGCGGGAGGGGGTACAGATACGCAGTATTTT.

This clone was detected only a few times. This chain joins TRBV5-1 and TRBJ1-3, with D tentatively TRBD1 (6 bases). The CDR3 sequence is 14 residues long. Trimming cost V 6 bases and J 6 bases, with 16 bases left between them. Germline V CDR1 and CDR2: SGHRS, YFSETQ. The CDR3 spells CASTEQGGLNTIYF. The CDR3 DNA reads as TGCGCCAGCACCGAACAGGGAGGGCTAAACACCATATATTTT.

The chain employs TRBV5-1 and TRBJ2-7; 9 bases align to TRBD1. V trimming: 4 bases; J trimming: 5 bases; junction bases outside the gene matches: 7. In germline, CDR1 is SGHRS, CDR2 YFSETQ. The CDR3 runs 14 residues. CDR3 in amino acids: CASSHGQGTNEQYF. CDR3 bases: TGCGCCAGCAGCCATGGACAGGGGACAAACGAGCAGTACTTC.

This chain connects TRBV28 to TRBJ1-1, with a weak D call TRBD1 (5 bases). Germline lookup yields CDR1 MDHEN and CDR2 SYDVKM. The CDR3 length is 13 residues. The ends were cut back, 6 bases at V and 6 bases at J, with 14 bases in the middle. The CDR3 sequence is CASRVRAAAEAFF. The CDR3 DNA reads TGTGCCAGCAGAGTCAGGGCAGCCGCTGAAGCTTTCTTT.

Comment on this clone: The sample contains more than one DNA sequence encoding this CDR3. The CDR3 nucleotides are TGTGCCAGCAGCTTAGCGGGACAGGGGGCCGATGAGCAGTTCTTC. Amino acids: CASSLAGQGADEQFF. The chain employs TRBV7-9 and TRBJ2-1, with TRBD1 matching over 12 bases. The CDR3 is made up of 15 amino acids. Germline CDR1 SEHNR, CDR2 FQNEAQ (reference sequence). Trimming removed 0 bases from V and 8 bases from J; junction bases left unmatched: 2. Full variable domain (rest looked up from reference TRBV7-9 and TRBJ2-1): DTGVSQNPRHKITKRGQNVTFRCDPISEHNRLYWYRQTLGQGPEFLTYFQNEAQLEKSRLLSDRFSAERPKGSFSTLEIQRTEQGDSAMYLCASSLAGQGADEQFFGPGTRLTVL.

V usage is TRBV7-8 and J usage is TRBJ2-7, with D possibly matching TRBD2 (6 bases). Germline-derived CDR1 and CDR2 are SGHVS and FQNEAQ. V shed 3 bases and J shed 3 bases, with 12 bases lying between them. The CDR3 has 14 residues. The CDR3 here is CASSFGGLHYEQYF. The CDR3 nucleotides read TGTGCCAGCAGCTTTGGCGGACTACACTACGAGCAGTACTTC.

The rearrangement links TRBV2 to TRBJ2-3; TRBD2 aligns across 9 bases. This CDR3 is 14 amino acids long. Germline V gene sequence: CDR1 SNHLY, CDR2 FYNNEI. V gave up 5 bases and J gave up 5 bases; unmatched junction bases: 5. In DNA form, the CDR3 reads TGTGCCAGCAGTATAGCGGGAGATGGAGATACGCAGTATTTT. Its translation is CASSIAGDGDTQYF.

CDR3 sequence reads: CASSSETGGTPSSTDTQYF. In nucleotides, the CDR3 is TGTGCCAGCAGCTCAGAAACTGGGGGGACGCCTTCAAGCACAGATACGCAGTATTTT. This rearrangement joins TRBV7-9 to TRBJ2-3; a weak D match, TRBD2 (6 bases). The CDR3 extends over 19 amino acids. V shed 4 bases and J shed 0 bases, with 23 bases lying between them. CDR1 SEHNR and CDR2 FQNEAQ come from the germline V gene (reference sequence). Looking up the rest from reference TRBV7-9 and TRBJ2-3 gives the full variable domain: DTGVSQNPRHKITKRGQNVTFRCDPISEHNRLYWYRQTLGQGPEFLTYFQNEAQLEKSRLLSDRFSAERPKGSFSTLEIQRTEQGDSAMYLCASSSETGGTPSSTDTQYFGPGTRLTVL.

The genes are TRBV12-5 and TRBJ1-6, with 9 bases lining up with TRBD1. The germline V gene has CDR1 LGHNT and CDR2 FRNRAP. The CDR3 consists of 14 residues. V lost 3 bases to trimming and J lost 7 bases; unmatched junction nucleotides: 1. The CDR3 DNA follows: TGTGCTAGTGGTTTCGGACAGGGGAATTCACCCCTCCACTTT. It encodes CASGFGQGNSPLHF.

The CDR3 protein is CASNFGSYGYTF. CDR3 in DNA: TGTGCCAGTAACTTCGGGAGCTATGGCTACACCTTC. The chain links TRBV19 to TRBJ1-2; D is ambiguous. CDR3 length: 12 residues. The V gene lost 7 bases and the J gene lost 4 bases, with 10 bases spanning the gap. The germline V gene encodes CDR1 LNHDA and CDR2 SQIVND (reference sequence).

This chain joins TRBV5-6 and TRBJ2-7; maybe TRBD2 (6 bases). This CDR3 comprises 14 residues. V was cut by 2 bases and J by 0 bases, with 9 bases left in between. CDR1 and CDR2 from the germline V gene are SGHDT and YYEEEE. The CDR3, as DNA: TGTGCCAGCAGCTTAGCGGGTCCCTCCTACGAGCAGTACTTC. Translating it yields CASSLAGPSYEQYF.

The chain recombines TRBV9 with TRBJ2-1; 12 positions agree with TRBD2. Germline trimming cut 1 base from V and 8 bases from J; bases unmatched to any gene: 7. This CDR3 spans 16 amino acids. Germline assignment: CDR1 SGDLS and CDR2 YYNGEE. The CDR3 bases are TGTGCCAGCAGCGTACGGCTAGCGGGGGGGGCGTATGAGCAGTTCTTC. Protein: CASSVRLAGGAYEQFF.

This clone was picked up a small number of times. The V gene is TRBV19, the J gene TRBJ2-2, with D possibly matching TRBD2 (5 bases). CDR3 size: 14 residues. Germline V lookup: CDR1 LNHDA, CDR2 SQIVND (reference sequence). The germline V and J ends were trimmed by 3 bases and 7 bases, with 12 bases remaining between them. The CDR3 region has the DNA TGTGCCAGTAGTATCTCCCGGGGTGGCGGGGAGCTGTTTTTT. Translating it yields CASSISRGGGELFF.

The chain uses TRBV5-5 and TRBJ1-3; no clear D. Per the germline V gene, CDR1 is SGHKS and CDR2 is YYEKEE (reference sequence). The CDR3 totals 17 residues. Trimming took off 2 bases at V and 0 bases at J, with 15 bases between the two ends. The CDR3 spells CASSFYGGDTSGNTIYF. The DNA for the CDR3 is TGTGCCAGCAGCTTTTACGGAGGCGATACCTCTGGAAACACCATATATTTT.

This chain connects TRBV18 to TRBJ1-2; 7 bases agree with TRBD1. V dropped 6 bases and J dropped 4; count of bases not matched to a gene: 14. The CDR3 contains 16 residues. The V gene's germline CDR1 is KGHSH and CDR2 LQKENI. Here the CDR3 DNA reads TGTGCCAGCTCGGTGGTCGAGGGGGCGAATCTCTATGGCTACACCTTC. The encoded protein is CASSVVEGANLYGYTF.